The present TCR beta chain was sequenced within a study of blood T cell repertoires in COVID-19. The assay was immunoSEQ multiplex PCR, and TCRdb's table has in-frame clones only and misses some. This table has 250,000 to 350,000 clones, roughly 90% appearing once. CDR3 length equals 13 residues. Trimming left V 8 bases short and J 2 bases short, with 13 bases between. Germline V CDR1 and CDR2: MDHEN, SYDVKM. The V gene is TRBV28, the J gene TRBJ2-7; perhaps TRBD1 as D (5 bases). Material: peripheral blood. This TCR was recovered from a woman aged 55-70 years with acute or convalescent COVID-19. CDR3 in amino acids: CASQGTRTYEQYF. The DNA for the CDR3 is TGTGCCAGCCAGGGAACAAGGACCTACGAGCAGTACTTC.